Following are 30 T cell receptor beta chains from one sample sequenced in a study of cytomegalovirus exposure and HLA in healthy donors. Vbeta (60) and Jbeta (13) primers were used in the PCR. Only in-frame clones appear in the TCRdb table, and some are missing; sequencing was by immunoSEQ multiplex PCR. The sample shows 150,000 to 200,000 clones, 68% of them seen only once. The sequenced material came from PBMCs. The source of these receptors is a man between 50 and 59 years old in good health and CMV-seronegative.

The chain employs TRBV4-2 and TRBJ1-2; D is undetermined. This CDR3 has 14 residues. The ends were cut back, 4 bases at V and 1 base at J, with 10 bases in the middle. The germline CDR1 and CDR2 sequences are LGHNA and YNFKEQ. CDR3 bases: TGTGCCAGCAGCCCCGCGGGGAATAACTATGGCTACACCTTC. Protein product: CASSPAGNNYGYTF.

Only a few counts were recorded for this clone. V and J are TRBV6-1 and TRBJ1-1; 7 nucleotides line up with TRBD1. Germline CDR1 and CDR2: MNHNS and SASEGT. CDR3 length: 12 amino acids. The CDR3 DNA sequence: TGTGCAGCTGGGACAGTCATCACTGAAGCTTTCTTT. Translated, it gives CAAGTVITEAFF.

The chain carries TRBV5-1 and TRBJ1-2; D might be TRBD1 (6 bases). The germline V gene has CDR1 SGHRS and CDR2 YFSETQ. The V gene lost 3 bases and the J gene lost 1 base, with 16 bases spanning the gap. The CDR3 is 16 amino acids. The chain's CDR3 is CASSSIGGDNNYGYTF. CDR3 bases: TGCGCCAGCAGCTCCATAGGGGGGGACAATAACTATGGCTACACCTTC.

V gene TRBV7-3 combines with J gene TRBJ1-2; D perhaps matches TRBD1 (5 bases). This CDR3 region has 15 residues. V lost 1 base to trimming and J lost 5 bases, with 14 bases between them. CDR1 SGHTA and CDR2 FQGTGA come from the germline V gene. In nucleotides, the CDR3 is TGTGCCAGCAGCTTAAACGGCTTGGCAGGGTATGGCTACACCTTC. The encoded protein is CASSLNGLAGYGYTF.

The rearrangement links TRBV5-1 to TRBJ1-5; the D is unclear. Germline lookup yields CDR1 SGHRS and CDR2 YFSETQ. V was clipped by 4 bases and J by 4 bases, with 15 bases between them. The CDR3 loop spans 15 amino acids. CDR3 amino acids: CASSLSDPGNQPQHF. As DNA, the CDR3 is TGCGCCAGCAGCCTCTCGGACCCGGGAAATCAGCCCCAGCATTTT.

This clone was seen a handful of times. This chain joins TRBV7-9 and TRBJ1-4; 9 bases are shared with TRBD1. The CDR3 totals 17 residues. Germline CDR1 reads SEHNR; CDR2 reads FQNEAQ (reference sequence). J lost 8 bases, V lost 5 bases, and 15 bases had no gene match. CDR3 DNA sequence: TGTGCCAGCAGCCTAAACAGGGGGCGAGCCGTTGGGGAAAAACTGTTTTTT. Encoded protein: CASSLNRGRAVGEKLFF.

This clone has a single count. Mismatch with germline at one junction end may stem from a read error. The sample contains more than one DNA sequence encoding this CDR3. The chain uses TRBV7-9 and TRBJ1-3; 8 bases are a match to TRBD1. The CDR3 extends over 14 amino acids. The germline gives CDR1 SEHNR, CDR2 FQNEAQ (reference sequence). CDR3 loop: CASTPGGIRNTIYF. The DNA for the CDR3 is TGTGCTAGCACCCCAGGGGGCATCAGAAACACCATATATTTT.

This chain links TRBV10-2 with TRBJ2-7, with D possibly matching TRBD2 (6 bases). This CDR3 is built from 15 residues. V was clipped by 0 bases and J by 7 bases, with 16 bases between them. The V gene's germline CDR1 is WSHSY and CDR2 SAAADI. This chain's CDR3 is CASSESRISGGEQYF. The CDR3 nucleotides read TGCGCCAGCAGTGAGTCGCGGATTAGCGGTGGAGAGCAGTACTTC.

The CDR3 DNA sequence: TGTGCCAGCAGTCCCCCGGGACATATTAATTCACCCCTCCACTTT. It specifies CASSPPGHINSPLHF. The V and J genes are TRBV28 and TRBJ1-6, with D possibly being TRBD1 (6 bases). V lost 5 bases and J 6 bases, leaving 14 bases between the germline ends. CDR3 length: 15 amino acids. The V gene's germline CDR1 is MDHEN and CDR2 SYDVKM.

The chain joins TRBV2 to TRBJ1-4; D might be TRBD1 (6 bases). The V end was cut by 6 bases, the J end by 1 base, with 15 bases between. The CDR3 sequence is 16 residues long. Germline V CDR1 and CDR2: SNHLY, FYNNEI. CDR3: CASRESSGVTNEKLFF. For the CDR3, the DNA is TGTGCCAGCAGAGAATCTTCAGGGGTAACTAATGAAAAACTGTTTTTT.

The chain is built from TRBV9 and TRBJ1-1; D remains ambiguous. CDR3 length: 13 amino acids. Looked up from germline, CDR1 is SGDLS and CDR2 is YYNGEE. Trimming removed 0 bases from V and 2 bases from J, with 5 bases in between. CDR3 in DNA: TGTGCCAGCAGCGTAGCAGTAAACACTGAAGCTTTCTTT. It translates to CASSVAVNTEAFF.

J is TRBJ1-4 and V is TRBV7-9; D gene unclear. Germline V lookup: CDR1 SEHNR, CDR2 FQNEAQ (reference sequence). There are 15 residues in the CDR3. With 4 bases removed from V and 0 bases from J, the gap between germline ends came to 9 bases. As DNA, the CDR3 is TGTGCCAGCAGCTATCCCGGGGCAACTAATGAAAAACTGTTTTTT. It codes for CASSYPGATNEKLFF.

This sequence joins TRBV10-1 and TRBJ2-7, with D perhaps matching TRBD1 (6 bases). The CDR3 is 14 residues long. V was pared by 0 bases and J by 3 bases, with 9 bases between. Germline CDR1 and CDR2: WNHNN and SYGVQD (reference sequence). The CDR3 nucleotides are TGCGCCAGCAGTGAGTCGAACAGGGTCTACGAGCAGTACTTC. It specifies CASSESNRVYEQYF.

The CDR3: CASSPGRGSYEQYF. The CDR3 DNA is TGTGCCAGCTCACCGGGCAGGGGCTCCTACGAGCAGTACTTC. The chain employs TRBV18 and TRBJ2-7; perhaps TRBD1 as D (6 bases). Trimming pared 3 bases from V and 0 bases from J, leaving 9 bases between. The CDR3 covers 14 residues. Germline lookup yields CDR1 KGHSH and CDR2 LQKENI.

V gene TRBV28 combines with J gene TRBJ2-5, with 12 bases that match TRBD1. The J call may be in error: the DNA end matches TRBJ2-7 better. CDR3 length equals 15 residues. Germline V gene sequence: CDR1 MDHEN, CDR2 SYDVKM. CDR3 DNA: TGTGCCAGCAGCCGCCCCGGGACAGGGGGCAACGAGCAGTACTTC. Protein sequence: CASSRPGTGGNEQYF.

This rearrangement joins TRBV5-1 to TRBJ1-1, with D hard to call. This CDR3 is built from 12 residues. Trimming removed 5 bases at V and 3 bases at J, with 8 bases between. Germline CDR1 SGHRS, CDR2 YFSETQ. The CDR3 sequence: CASSTGHTEAFF. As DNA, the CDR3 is TGCGCCAGCAGTACGGGTCACACTGAAGCTTTCTTT. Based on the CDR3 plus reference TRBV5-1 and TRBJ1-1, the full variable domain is KAGVTQTPRYLIKTRGQQVTLSCSPISGHRSVSWYQQTPGQGLQFLFEYFSETQRNKGNFPGRFSGRQFSNSRSEMNVSTLELGDSALYLCASSTGHTEAFFGQGTRLTVV.

DNA for the CDR3: TGTGCCAGCAGCTCCGGGACTAGCGGGCACACAGATACGCAGTATTTT. Protein: CASSSGTSGHTDTQYF. This chain connects TRBV5-4 to TRBJ2-3; 12 bases are a match to TRBD2. The germline V gene encodes CDR1 SGHNT and CDR2 YYREEE (reference sequence). J gave up 2 bases and V 3 bases, and 4 bases lay outside the gene matches. The CDR3 is made up of 16 amino acids.

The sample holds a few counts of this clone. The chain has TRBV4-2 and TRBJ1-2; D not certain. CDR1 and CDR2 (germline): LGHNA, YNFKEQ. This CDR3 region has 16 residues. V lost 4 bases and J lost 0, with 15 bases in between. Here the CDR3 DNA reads TGTGCCAGCAGCCCAGAGGGCCGAGTAGCTAACTATGGCTACACCTTC. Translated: CASSPEGRVANYGYTF.

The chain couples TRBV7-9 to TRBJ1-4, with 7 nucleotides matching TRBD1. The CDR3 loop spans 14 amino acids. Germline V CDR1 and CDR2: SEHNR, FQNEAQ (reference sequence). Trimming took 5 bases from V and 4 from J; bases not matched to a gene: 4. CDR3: CASSGGQFNEKLFF. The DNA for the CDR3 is TGTGCCAGCAGCGGGGGACAGTTTAATGAAAAACTGTTTTTT.

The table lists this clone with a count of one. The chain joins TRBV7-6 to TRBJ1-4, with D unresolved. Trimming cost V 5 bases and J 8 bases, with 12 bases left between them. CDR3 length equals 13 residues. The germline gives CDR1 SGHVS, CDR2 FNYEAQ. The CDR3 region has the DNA TGTGCCAGCAGCGGAGGGCCGAAAGAAAAACTGTTTTTT. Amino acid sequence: CASSGGPKEKLFF.

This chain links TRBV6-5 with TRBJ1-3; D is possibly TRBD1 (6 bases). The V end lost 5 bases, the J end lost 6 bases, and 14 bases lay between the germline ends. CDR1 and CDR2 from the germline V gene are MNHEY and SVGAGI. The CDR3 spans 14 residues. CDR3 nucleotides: TGTGCCAGCAGTGCGGGTGTGGGACAAAACACCATATATTTT. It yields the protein CASSAGVGQNTIYF.

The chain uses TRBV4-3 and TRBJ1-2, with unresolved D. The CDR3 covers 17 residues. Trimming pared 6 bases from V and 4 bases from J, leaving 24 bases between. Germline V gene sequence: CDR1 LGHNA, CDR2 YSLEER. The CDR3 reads CASSPRGTSPPGYGYTF. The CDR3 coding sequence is TGCGCCAGCAGTCCCCGGGGTACTTCCCCTCCGGGCTATGGCTACACCTTC.

CDR3 amino acids: CASSLDGRAQNTEAFF. The CDR3 DNA sequence: TGCGCCAGCAGCTTGGATGGGAGGGCACAGAACACTGAAGCTTTCTTT. The J gene is TRBJ1-1, the V gene TRBV5-1; D gene uncertain. The CDR3 runs 16 residues. Trimming took off 0 bases at V and 1 base at J, with 13 bases between the two ends. Germline V gene data show CDR1 as SGHRS and CDR2 as YFSETQ.

Written as DNA, the CDR3 is TGTGCCAGCAGCCAGAGCGGGGGCTCCTACGAGCAGTACTTC. Translation gives CASSQSGGSYEQYF. V and J are TRBV7-2 and TRBJ2-7; 8 bases are a match to TRBD2. The CDR3 is 14 residues long. With 5 bases clipped from V and 0 bases from J, the junction kept 3 bases outside the gene matches. Germline V gene lookup returns CDR1 SGHTA and CDR2 FQGNSA.

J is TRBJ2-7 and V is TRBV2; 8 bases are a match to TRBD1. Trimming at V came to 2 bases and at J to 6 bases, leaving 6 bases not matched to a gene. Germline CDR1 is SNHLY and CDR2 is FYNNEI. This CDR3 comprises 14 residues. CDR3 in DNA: TGTGCCAGCAGTGAACAGGGGGCCGTAGTCGAGCAGTACTTC. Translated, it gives CASSEQGAVVEQYF.

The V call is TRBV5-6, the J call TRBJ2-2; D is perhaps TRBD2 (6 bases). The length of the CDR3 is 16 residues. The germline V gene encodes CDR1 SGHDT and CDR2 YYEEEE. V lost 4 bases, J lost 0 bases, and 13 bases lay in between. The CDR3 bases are TGTGCCAGCAGCCCTAGGTGGGAGGCGAACACCGGGGAGCTGTTTTTT. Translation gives CASSPRWEANTGELFF.

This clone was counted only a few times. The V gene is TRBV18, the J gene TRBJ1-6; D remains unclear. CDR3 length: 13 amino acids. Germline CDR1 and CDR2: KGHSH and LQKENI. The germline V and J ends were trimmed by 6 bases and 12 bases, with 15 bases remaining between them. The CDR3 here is CASSSERVQPLHF. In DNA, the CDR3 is TGTGCCAGCTCCTCGGAGAGGGTTCAACCCCTCCACTTT.

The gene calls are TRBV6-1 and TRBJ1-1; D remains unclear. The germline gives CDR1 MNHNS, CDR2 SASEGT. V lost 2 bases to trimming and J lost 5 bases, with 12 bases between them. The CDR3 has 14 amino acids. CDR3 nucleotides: TGTGCCAGCAGTGAACCGGGAAGGGATACTGAAGCTTTCTTT. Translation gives CASSEPGRDTEAFF.

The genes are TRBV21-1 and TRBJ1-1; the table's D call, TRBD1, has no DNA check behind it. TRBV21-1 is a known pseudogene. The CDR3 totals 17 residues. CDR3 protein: CASSKQGARSENTEAFF. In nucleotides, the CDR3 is TGTGCCAGCAGCAAACAGGGGGCCCGGTCTGAGAACACTGAAGCTTTCTTT.

CDR3 region: CASSFTGESYGYTF. CDR3 bases: TGTGCCAGCAGCTTTACAGGGGAGTCGTATGGCTACACCTTC. The chain has TRBV5-5 and TRBJ1-2; 7 bases are shared with TRBD1. V trimming: 2 bases; J trimming: 5 bases; junction bases outside the gene matches: 6. Germline CDR1 and CDR2: SGHKS and YYEKEE (reference sequence). The CDR3 runs to 14 residues.